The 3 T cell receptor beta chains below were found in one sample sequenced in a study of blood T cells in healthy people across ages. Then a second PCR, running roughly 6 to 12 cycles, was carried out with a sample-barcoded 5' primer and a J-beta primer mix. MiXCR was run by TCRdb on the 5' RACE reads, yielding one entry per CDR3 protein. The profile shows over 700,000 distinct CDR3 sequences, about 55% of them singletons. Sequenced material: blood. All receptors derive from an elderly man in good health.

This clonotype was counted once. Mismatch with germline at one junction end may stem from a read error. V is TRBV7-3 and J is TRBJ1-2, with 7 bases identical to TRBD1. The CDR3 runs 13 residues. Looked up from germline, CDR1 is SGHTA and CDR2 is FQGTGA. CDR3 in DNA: TGTGCCAGCAGCTCCGGGACAGACTATGACTACACCTTC. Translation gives CASSSGTDYDYTF.

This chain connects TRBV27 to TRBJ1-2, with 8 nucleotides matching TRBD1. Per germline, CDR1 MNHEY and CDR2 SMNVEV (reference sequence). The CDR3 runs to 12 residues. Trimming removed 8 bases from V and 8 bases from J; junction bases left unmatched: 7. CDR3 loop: CASGDRGGGYTF. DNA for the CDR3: TGTGCCAGCGGCGACAGGGGCGGCGGCTACACCTTC.

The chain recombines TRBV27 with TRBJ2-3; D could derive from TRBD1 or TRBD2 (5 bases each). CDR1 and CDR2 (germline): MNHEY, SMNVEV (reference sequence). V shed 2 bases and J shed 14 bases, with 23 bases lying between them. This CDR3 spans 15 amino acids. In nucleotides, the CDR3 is TGTGCCAGCAGTTTACAATGGGGACCGCACAGATACGCGTATTTT. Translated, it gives CASSLQWGPHRYAYF.